This T cell receptor beta chain was observed in a study of CD8+CD57+ T cells in acquired aplastic anemia (dated by TCRdb to between 2018 and 2020). With regard to the full study: A mean of about 3 ug of DNA, ranging from about 0.17 to 30 ug, was extracted from sorted CD4+ and CD8+ cells. A CD8+CD57+ expansion meant a frequency higher than the mean frequency seen in healthy subjects. Points the paper makes about the study in general: Roughly 31 CD8+ CDR3 sequences were shared between patients and controls but appeared highly expressed in patients and within their immunodominant clones. CD8+ Simpson's diversity did not differ significantly between patients and healthy controls (P=0.060).

The junction carries 9 bases between V and J, which are trimmed by 4 bases and 5 bases respectively. From the cysteine up to the phenylalanine, the CDR3 has a length of 11 residues. Just CDR3 DNA is preserved here, 33 bases in frame from base 1. CDR1 and CDR2, per the germline V gene, are SQVTM and ANQGSEA. Points on this clonotype: Its antigen remains unidentified. Per-base quality was not reported, and no clone a single base away is much larger than it.

Genomic DNA served as template for TCR beta VDJ combination and CDR3 sequence profiling. An Illumina HiSeq 2000 was the platform used for TCR repertoire sequencing. The original methods were these. TRBV/TRBJ rearrangement plots, CDR3 size and DJ length profiles, and Simpson's diversity index were used to evaluate the repertoires. The most abundant DNA sequence in the deep sequencing data was defined as the immunodominant clone. CDR3 amino acid sequences were checked for sharing across subjects and were also compared against the VDJdb database and published repertoires. TCRdb ran its own pipeline on the public reads, namely fastp trimming at Q25 and MiXCR clone calling, and kept in-frame beta chains. For every CDR3 protein sequence, its rows merge into one entry that carries the most common genes and DNA. These V and J calls rely on TCRdb rather than the paper's analysis. The sample data list some 150,000 distinct CDR3 sequences, and under 55% of these were observed just once. The top ten constitute roughly 1.1% of the sample.

Expansion of CD8+CD57+ cells had been shown by flow cytometry in the patients chosen for sequencing. Severe acquired aplastic anemia was diagnosed in all patients according to International Study of Aplastic Anemia and Agranulocytosis and Camitta criteria. No patient had received any therapy when blood was sampled. TCR repertoires of sorted CD4+ and CD8+ blood T cells from severe aplastic anemia patients and healthy subjects were deep-sequenced in the study. Patients were enrolled under clinicaltrials.gov protocols 00001620, 01623167, 00001397, 00071045, 00081523 and 00961064 in the USA. Ficoll-Paque density gradient centrifugation was used to isolate peripheral blood mononuclear cells. Before DNA was extracted, CD4+ and CD8+ T cells were sorted using either FACS or magnetic beads.

The sequencing input was sorted CD4+, CD8+, or CD8+CD57+ T cells (not recorded which) from PBMCs. The chain is made from TRBV29-1 and TRBJ2-7; TRBD2 is possibly the D segment (5 matching bases). This receptor was identified in a human donor with aplastic anemia. The nucleotide sequence reads as follows: TGCAGCGTTGGGTGGGAGCACGAGCAGTACTTC. Its amino acids are CSVGWEHEQYF.